One sample yielded the 17 T cell receptor beta chains listed below, sequenced in a study of T cell responses to AZD1222 COVID-19 vaccine. Only in-frame clones appear in the TCRdb table, and some are missing; sequencing was by immunoSEQ multiplex PCR. Among fewer than 90,000 clones listed, around 84% were seen once. This material consisted of peripheral blood, taken 28 days after the second AZD1222 dose. These receptors came from an adult who received the AZD1222 COVID-19 vaccine.

The gene calls are TRBV28 and TRBJ2-3; no clear D. V lost 3 bases, J lost 5 bases, and 12 bases lay in between. The CDR3 runs to 14 residues. The V gene's germline CDR1 is MDHEN and CDR2 SYDVKM. The chain's CDR3 is CASSLLDGRDTQYF. The DNA for the CDR3 is TGTGCCAGCAGTTTGTTGGACGGTCGAGATACGCAGTATTTT.

V and J are TRBV12-3 or TRBV12-4 and TRBJ1-2, with D possibly being TRBD1 (6 bases). This CDR3 comprises 13 residues. Trimming stripped 7 bases from V and 6 bases from J, with 15 bases between. This chain's CDR3 is CASIVQSGDGYTF. In nucleotides, the CDR3 is TGTGCCAGCATAGTACAATCAGGGGATGGCTACACCTTC.

The chain carries TRBV6-5 and TRBJ2-1; 12 nucleotides match TRBD2. The CDR3 consists of 16 residues. Trimming cost V 4 bases and J 5 bases; bases outside gene matches: 6. In germline, CDR1 is MNHEY, CDR2 SVGAGI. The CDR3 spells CASSSPWTSGDNEQFF. The CDR3 region has the DNA TGTGCCAGCAGTTCCCCCTGGACTAGCGGGGACAATGAGCAGTTCTTC.

V usage is TRBV10-3 and J usage is TRBJ2-3; 7 bases match TRBD2. Trimming at V came to 7 bases and at J to 3 bases, leaving 7 bases not matched to a gene. The CDR3 has 14 amino acids. Per the germline V gene, CDR1 is ENHRY and CDR2 is SYGVKD. The CDR3 DNA is TGTGCCATCATCGACGGGGGGTCGACAGATACGCAGTATTTT. It translates to CAIIDGGSTDTQYF.

This sequence joins TRBV30 and TRBJ1-6, with 8 bases lining up with TRBD1. Germline CDR1 and CDR2: GTSNPN and SVGIG (reference sequence). After removal of 8 bases from V and 0 bases from J, the junction contained 12 bases not matched to a gene. The length of the CDR3 is 17 residues. As DNA, the CDR3 is TGTGCCGCGTCTTACAGGGGGTTAAGCTCCTATAATTCACCCCTCCACTTT. Protein product: CAASYRGLSSYNSPLHF.

This chain links TRBV15 with TRBJ1-2; D remains ambiguous. V was pared by 0 bases and J by 7 bases, with 18 bases between. This CDR3 comprises 16 residues. Germline V gives CDR1 LNHNV, CDR2 YYDKDF (reference sequence). CDR3 in amino acids: CATSREVGAGTGGYTF. CDR3 nucleotide sequence: TGTGCCACCAGCAGAGAAGTTGGTGCGGGAACCGGTGGCTACACCTTC.

The rearrangement uses TRBV4-1 and TRBJ2-7; 10 positions match TRBD2. The J segment lost 4 bases and the V segment lost 0 bases, leaving 3 bases of the junction unmatched. The CDR3 is 15 residues long. Germline V CDR1 and CDR2: MGHRA, YSYEKL. CDR3 DNA: TGCGCCAGCAGCCAAGAAGCGGGAGGGACTTACGAGCAGTACTTC. This gives the protein CASSQEAGGTYEQYF.

This sequence joins TRBV5-4 and TRBJ1-5; TRBD1 is a possible D gene (5 bases). From germline, CDR1 is SGHNT and CDR2 YYREEE (reference sequence). This CDR3 has 15 amino acids. The V end lost 1 base, the J end lost 5 bases, and 13 bases lay between the germline ends. CDR3 DNA: TGTGCCAGCAGCTTGAGCGGGGCGAGAGATCAGCCCCAGCATTTT. Translation gives CASSLSGARDQPQHF.

There are a few counts of this clone. The chain recombines TRBV4-3 with TRBJ1-6; TRBD1 matches 11 bases. Per the germline V gene, CDR1 is LGHNA and CDR2 is YSLEER. The ends lost 4 bases at V and 7 bases at J; junction bases unmatched: 0. The CDR3 sequence is 14 residues long. In DNA, the CDR3 is TGCGCCAGCAGCCGGGACAGGGGGAATTCACCCCTCCACTTT. Amino acid sequence: CASSRDRGNSPLHF.

V and J are TRBV10-1 and TRBJ2-2; the match to TRBD2 covers 10 bases. With V trimmed by 4 bases and J by 4 bases, 9 bases remained unmatched. The CDR3 runs to 17 residues. Germline loops: CDR1 WNHNN, CDR2 SYGVQD (reference sequence). In DNA form, the CDR3 reads TGCGCCAGCAGTGCCTCCGGGACTAGCGAGGTCACCGGGGAGCTGTTTTTT. Its translation is CASSASGTSEVTGELFF.

The genes are TRBV27 and TRBJ1-6; 9 bases match TRBD1. The length of the CDR3 is 15 residues. Germline-derived CDR1 and CDR2 are MNHEY and SMNVEV (reference sequence). V lost 3 bases and J lost 9; bases outside the gene matches: 6. The CDR3 here is CASSFLPGQGSPLHF. CDR3 nucleotides: TGTGCCAGCAGTTTCCTTCCGGGACAGGGTTCACCCCTCCACTTT.

This rearrangement joins TRBV28 to TRBJ2-5; 9 nucleotides agree with TRBD1. This CDR3 is 13 amino acids long. Looked up from germline, CDR1 is MDHEN and CDR2 is SYDVKM. V was pared by 11 bases and J by 5 bases, with 9 bases of the junction left unmatched. The CDR3: CASGGQGLETQYF. CDR3 sequence (DNA): TGTGCCTCCGGGGGACAGGGCTTGGAGACCCAGTACTTC. The full variable domain, with the rest looked up from reference TRBV28 and TRBJ2-5, is DVKVTQSSRYLVKRTGEKVFLECVQDMDHENMFWYRQDPGLGLRLIYFSYDVKMKEKGDIPEGYSVSREKKERFSLILESASTNQTSMYLCASGGQGLETQYFGPGTRLLVL.

The V call is TRBV5-4, the J call TRBJ2-6, with 7 bases lining up with TRBD2. CDR1 and CDR2 (germline): SGHNT, YYREEE (reference sequence). The V gene end was trimmed by 4 bases and the J gene end by 14 bases; junction bases not matched to a gene: 9. The CDR3 spans 13 residues. The CDR3 spells CASSPQRGQILTF. In DNA, the CDR3 is TGTGCCAGCAGCCCCCAGCGGGGTCAGATCCTGACTTTC.

In its sample, this clone was seen once. The chain combines TRBV7-2 with TRBJ2-1; a possible D gene is TRBD2 (6 bases). Deletions cut 1 base from V and 14 bases from J, with 18 bases between. This CDR3 has 14 amino acids. The germline CDR1 and CDR2 sequences are SGHTA and FQGNSA. The CDR3 region is CASSLGVGGLLEFF. The CDR3 DNA reads TGTGCCAGCAGCTTAGGAGTCGGGGGATTGTTGGAGTTCTTC.

The chain links TRBV7-9 to TRBJ1-3; TRBD1 matches 10 bases. Germline CDR1 SEHNR, CDR2 FQNEAQ (reference sequence). The CDR3 loop spans 16 amino acids. J gave up 3 bases and V 5 bases, and 7 bases lay outside the gene matches. The CDR3 sequence is CASSGRQGAHGNTIYF. The DNA for the CDR3 is TGTGCCAGCAGCGGTCGACAGGGGGCGCATGGAAACACCATATATTTT.

The rearrangement uses TRBV10-1 and TRBJ1-4; 8 bases agree with TRBD1. The V gene end was trimmed by 5 bases and the J gene end by 8 bases; junction bases not matched to a gene: 7. This CDR3 spans 14 amino acids. CDR1 and CDR2 from the germline V gene are WNHNN and SYGVQD (reference sequence). The CDR3 spells CASSPGGTGEKLFF. In DNA, the CDR3 is TGCGCCAGCAGTCCCGGGGGGACAGGAGAAAAACTGTTTTTT.

The chain combines TRBV2 with TRBJ1-1; possibly TRBD1 for D (6 bases). V dropped 2 bases and J dropped 6 bases, with 10 bases sitting between them. Germline CDR1 and CDR2: SNHLY and FYNNEI. This CDR3 is 13 amino acids long. DNA for the CDR3: TGTGCCAGCAGTGAACAGGGGTCCCCTGAAGCTTTCTTT. It is translated as CASSEQGSPEAFF.